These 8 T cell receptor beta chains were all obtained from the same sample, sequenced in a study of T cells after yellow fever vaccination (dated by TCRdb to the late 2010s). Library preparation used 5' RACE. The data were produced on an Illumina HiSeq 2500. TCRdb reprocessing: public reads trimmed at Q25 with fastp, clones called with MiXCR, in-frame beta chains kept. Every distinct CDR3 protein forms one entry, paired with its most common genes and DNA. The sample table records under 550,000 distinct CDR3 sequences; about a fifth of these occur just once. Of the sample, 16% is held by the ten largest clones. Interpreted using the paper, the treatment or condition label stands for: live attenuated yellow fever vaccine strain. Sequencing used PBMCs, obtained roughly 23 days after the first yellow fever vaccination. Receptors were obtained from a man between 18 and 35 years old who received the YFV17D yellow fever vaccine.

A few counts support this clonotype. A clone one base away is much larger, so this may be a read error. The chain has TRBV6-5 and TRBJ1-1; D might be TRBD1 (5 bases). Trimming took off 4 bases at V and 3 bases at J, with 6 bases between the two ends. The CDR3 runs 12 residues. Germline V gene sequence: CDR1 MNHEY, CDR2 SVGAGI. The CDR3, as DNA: TGTGCCAGCAGTTGGGGGGACACTGAAGCTTTCTTT. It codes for CASSWGDTEAFF.

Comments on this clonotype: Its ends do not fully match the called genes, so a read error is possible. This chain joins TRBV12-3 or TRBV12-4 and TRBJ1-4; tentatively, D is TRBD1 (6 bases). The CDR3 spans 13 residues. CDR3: CASRLGANEKLFF. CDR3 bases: TGTGCCAGCAGGTTGGGGGCTAACGAAAAACTGTTTTTT.

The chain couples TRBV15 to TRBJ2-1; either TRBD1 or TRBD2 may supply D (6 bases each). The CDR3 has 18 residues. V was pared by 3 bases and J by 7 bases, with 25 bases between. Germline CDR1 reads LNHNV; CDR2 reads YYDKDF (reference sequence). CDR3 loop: CATSRSGVGGLGGNEQFF. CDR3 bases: TGTGCCACCAGCAGGTCGGGGGTTGGGGGCCTCGGGGGTAATGAGCAGTTCTTC.

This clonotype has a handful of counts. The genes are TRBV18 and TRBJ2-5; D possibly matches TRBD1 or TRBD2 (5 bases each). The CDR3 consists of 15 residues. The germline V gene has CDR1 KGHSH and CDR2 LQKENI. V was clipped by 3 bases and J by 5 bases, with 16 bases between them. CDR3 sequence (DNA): TGTGCCAGCTCACCGACAGAAGAGGGATCGGAGACCCAGTACTTC. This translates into CASSPTEEGSETQYF.

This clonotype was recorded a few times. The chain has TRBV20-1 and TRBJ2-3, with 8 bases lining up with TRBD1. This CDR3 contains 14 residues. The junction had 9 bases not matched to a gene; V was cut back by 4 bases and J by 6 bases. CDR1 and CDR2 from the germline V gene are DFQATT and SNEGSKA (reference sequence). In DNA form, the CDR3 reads TGCAGTGCTAACGGACAGGGACAGGTTGATACGCAGTATTTT. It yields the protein CSANGQGQVDTQYF.

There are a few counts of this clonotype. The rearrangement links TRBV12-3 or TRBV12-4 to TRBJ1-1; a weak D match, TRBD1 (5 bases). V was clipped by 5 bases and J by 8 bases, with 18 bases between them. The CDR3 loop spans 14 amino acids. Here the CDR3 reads CASSPRTWGSEAFF. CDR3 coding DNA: TGTGCCAGCAGTCCCAGGACGTGGGGGTCCGAAGCTTTCTTT.

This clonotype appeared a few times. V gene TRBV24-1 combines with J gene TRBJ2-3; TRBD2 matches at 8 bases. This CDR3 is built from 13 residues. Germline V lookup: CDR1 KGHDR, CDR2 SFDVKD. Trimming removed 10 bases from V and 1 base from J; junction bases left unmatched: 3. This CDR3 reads CATQTSGTDTQYF. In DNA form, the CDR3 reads TGTGCCACTCAGACTAGCGGCACAGATACGCAGTATTTT.

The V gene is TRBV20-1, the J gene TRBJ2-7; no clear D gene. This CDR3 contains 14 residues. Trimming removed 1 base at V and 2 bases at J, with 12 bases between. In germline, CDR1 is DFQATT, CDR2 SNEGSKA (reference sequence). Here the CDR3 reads CSARGPKGTYEQYF. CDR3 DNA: TGCAGTGCTAGAGGGCCGAAGGGTACCTACGAGCAGTACTTC.